The T cell receptor (beta chain) under discussion was sequenced for a study of spatial heterogeneity in lung cancer. Across the study: Alpha-chain sequences were detected in numbers that were consistently lower than beta-chain sequences. Study-wide results and limits: Among blood samples, ubiquitous expanded tumor TCRs appeared more at resection than at follow-up.

This clonotype has more than one count but fewer than ten. Its antigen remains unidentified. Each TCR cDNA molecule carried a unique molecular identifier. TCRdb processed the 5' RACE reads anew with MiXCR; each CDR3 protein has one entry. This sample yields more than 25,000 distinct CDR3 sequences, of which 6% are seen a single time; 20% to 25% belongs to the top ten. The germline V gene has CDR1 SGDLS and CDR2 YYNGEE. Trimming cost V 3 bases and J 4 bases; bases outside gene matches: 9. The CDR3 loop spans 16 amino acids. The time point here: blood at routine non-recurrence follow-up after resection. Whole RNA, which was extracted from tumor, nontumor lung tissue or frozen PBMC, was sequenced without any cell sorting.

This chain connects TRBV9 to TRBJ2-2; TRBD1 matches at 7 bases. The sequencing here drew on PBMCs, taken at follow-up. This sequence was found in a male donor with early-stage non-small cell lung cancer. This chain's CDR3 is CASSGRTGVRTGELFF. The CDR3 region has the DNA TGTGCCAGCAGCGGCCGAACAGGGGTGCGCACCGGGGAGCTGTTTTTT.